This T cell receptor (beta chain) is drawn from a study of PD-L1 blockade in urothelial cancer. About the study: The researchers analyzed blood 3 weeks (second dose) and 6 weeks after treatment start. Blood samples had a median of approximately 150,000 T cells, 75,000 to 90,000 unique TCRs, and clonality 0.080. Study results and caveats: A below-median TCR clonality in blood before treatment predicted better survival.

Patients presented with locally advanced or metastatic urothelial carcinoma. Using immunoSEQ multiplex PCR, the repertoire was profiled, and TCRdb retains in-frame clones only, with some absent. The sample carries roughly 17,000 clones, 87% recorded once. The germline CDR1 and CDR2 sequences are SGHTA and FQGNSA. After removal of 5 bases from V and 5 bases from J, the junction contained 5 bases not matched to a gene. The CDR3 runs 15 residues. To note about this clone: Its matching antigen is unknown.

The TCR sequence derives from a man aged 50-59 years with urothelial cancer. Material: PBMCs, obtained around atezolizumab (anti-PD-L1) treatment. The chain carries TRBV7-2 and TRBJ2-7, with 14 positions matching TRBD2. DNA of the CDR3: TGTGCCAGCAGCCCGGGACTAGCGGGAGCCCACGAGCAGTACTTC. Residues: CASSPGLAGAHEQYF.